This passage covers 24 T cell receptor beta chains from one sample sequenced in a study of blood T cell repertoires in COVID-19. Profiled with immunoSEQ multiplex PCR; TCRdb holds only in-frame clones, not every one. Of some 150,000 clones in the sample, roughly 90% were seen once. The source material was PBMCs or T cells enriched from blood (not recorded which). The source of these receptors is a human donor with acute COVID-19. The donor label of this sample is uncertain.

The chain links TRBV27 to TRBJ1-1; the D gene is possibly TRBD1 (6 bases). CDR1 is MNHEY and CDR2 is SMNVEV in the germline V gene (reference sequence). The CDR3 totals 12 residues. V was shortened by 2 bases and J by 10 bases, with 11 bases between the two germline ends. The CDR3 nucleotides are TGTGCCAGCAGTTTACCAGGGGCGTCAGCTTTCTTT. Translated: CASSLPGASAFF.

The CDR3 is CASSEGGHSNQPQHF. The CDR3 DNA reads as TGTGCCAGCAGTGAGGGGGGGCACAGCAATCAGCCCCAGCATTTT. The chain joins TRBV6-1 to TRBJ1-5, with a weak D call TRBD1 (6 bases). V was pared by 3 bases and J by 1 base, with 10 bases between. The CDR3 loop spans 15 amino acids. Germline V lookup: CDR1 MNHNS, CDR2 SASEGT.

The chain recombines TRBV5-1 with TRBJ2-7; no definite D call. Trimming removed 4 bases at V and 1 base at J, with 3 bases between. This CDR3 spans 11 amino acids. CDR1 is SGHRS and CDR2 is YFSETQ in the germline V gene. The CDR3 region is CASSQSYEQYF. CDR3 nucleotide sequence: TGCGCCAGCAGCCAGTCCTACGAGCAGTACTTC.

This clone was recorded a few times. J is TRBJ1-1 and V is TRBV6-2 or TRBV6-3, with 8 nucleotides matching TRBD1. Germline V gene lookup returns CDR1 MNHEY and CDR2 SVGEGT. This CDR3 comprises 16 residues. J gave up 1 base and V 6 bases, and 10 bases lay outside the gene matches. CDR3 loop: CASSLRQGRPNTEAFF. CDR3 nucleotide sequence: TGTGCCAGCAGCCTTCGACAGGGGAGGCCGAACACTGAAGCTTTCTTT.

The V gene is TRBV4-1, the J gene TRBJ2-1; D not certain. Germline-derived CDR1 and CDR2 are MGHRA and YSYEKL. Trimming left V 0 bases short and J 1 base short, with 7 bases between. This CDR3 spans 15 amino acids. The CDR3 bases are TGCGCCAGCAGCCAAGATGTAGTGTCCTACAATGAGCAGTTCTTC. It encodes CASSQDVVSYNEQFF.

J is TRBJ1-3 and V is TRBV7-3; D possibly corresponds to TRBD1 (5 bases). Trimming cost V 4 bases and J 9 bases, with 13 bases left between them. Germline V CDR1 and CDR2: SGHTA, FQGTGA. CDR3 length: 13 amino acids. The CDR3 sequence: CASSSDSGSTIYF. The CDR3 DNA is TGTGCCAGCAGCTCCGACAGTGGTAGCACCATATATTTT.

The chain is built from TRBV7-9 and TRBJ2-5, with TRBD1 as a possible D gene (6 bases). The CDR3 has 14 residues. Per the germline V gene, CDR1 is SEHNR and CDR2 is FQNEAQ (reference sequence). V dropped 3 bases and J dropped 2 bases, with 10 bases sitting between them. CDR3: CASSFGDTQETQYF. The DNA for the CDR3 is TGTGCCAGCAGCTTTGGGGACACACAAGAGACCCAGTACTTC.

The rearrangement uses TRBV3-1 (or the pseudogene TRBV3-2) and TRBJ2-2, with a tentative D call TRBD1 (6 bases). Germline V gives CDR1 LGHDT, CDR2 YNNKEL (reference sequence). The CDR3 has 12 residues. V was cut by 9 bases and J by 7 bases, with 12 bases left in between. In DNA form, the CDR3 reads TGTGCCAGTGCAGGGGAAGTCGGGGAGCTGTTTTTT. Translation: CASAGEVGELFF.

The rearrangement uses TRBV7-9 and TRBJ1-4, with 9 bases fitting TRBD1. The CDR3 consists of 17 residues. V lost 5 bases, J lost 3 bases, and 10 bases stayed unmatched. Germline CDR1 SEHNR, CDR2 FQNEAQ (reference sequence). CDR3: CASSPGQGMGANEKLFF. For the CDR3, the DNA is TGTGCCAGCAGCCCCGGACAGGGGATGGGGGCTAATGAAAAACTGTTTTTT.

This CDR3 is CASSKAWGTRRRQPQHF. CDR3 DNA: TGTGCCAGCAGCAAGGCATGGGGGACTCGGAGGCGCCAGCCCCAGCATTTT. The J gene is TRBJ1-5, the V gene TRBV21-1. TRBV21-1 is shown as a pseudogene. This CDR3 contains 17 residues.

The J gene is TRBJ2-7, the V gene TRBV4-1; D is uncertain. This CDR3 contains 13 residues. The germline gives CDR1 MGHRA, CDR2 YSYEKL. Trimming took off 6 bases at V and 6 bases at J, with 15 bases between the two ends. Here the CDR3 DNA reads TGCGCCAGCAGTCCCAGCGAGTCTGGCGAGCAGTACTTC. Its translation: CASSPSESGEQYF.

This sequence joins TRBV4-1 and TRBJ1-2; the match to TRBD1 covers 7 bases. Germline V gives CDR1 MGHRA, CDR2 YSYEKL. CDR3 length: 15 amino acids. V lost 1 base, J lost 3 bases, and 5 bases stayed unmatched. The CDR3 here is CASSQVRGRDYGYTF. CDR3 sequence (DNA): TGCGCCAGCAGCCAAGTTAGGGGGCGGGACTATGGCTACACCTTC.

The V gene is TRBV2, the J gene TRBJ1-4; D is ambiguous. This CDR3 region has 14 residues. Germline CDR1 reads SNHLY; CDR2 reads FYNNEI. Trimming stripped 0 bases from V and 11 bases from J, with 13 bases between. The CDR3 sequence: CASSEALSSRKLFF. In nucleotides, the CDR3 is TGTGCCAGCAGTGAAGCGCTTTCCTCACGGAAACTGTTTTTT.

This clone occurred once. The chain is built from TRBV19 and TRBJ1-6; possibly TRBD1 for D (5 bases). CDR3 length equals 15 residues. CDR1 and CDR2 (germline): LNHDA, SQIVND (reference sequence). Trimming shortened V by 2 bases and J by 5 bases, and 10 bases separated the two germline ends. This chain's CDR3 is CASSISAGHNSPLHF. The CDR3 DNA reads TGTGCCAGTAGTATAAGTGCGGGACATAATTCACCCCTCCACTTT.

Only one count was recorded for this clone. The V gene is TRBV10-3, the J gene TRBJ1-5, with 7 positions matching TRBD1. Germline V lookup: CDR1 ENHRY, CDR2 SYGVKD. CDR3 length: 15 residues. V was pared by 10 bases and J by 4 bases, with 13 bases of the junction left unmatched. CDR3 region: CATGGDRAENQPQHF. Here the CDR3 DNA reads TGTGCCACCGGCGGAGACAGGGCCGAGAATCAGCCCCAGCATTTT.

The chain is built from TRBV11-2 and TRBJ2-3, with 10 nucleotides matching TRBD2. Looked up from germline, CDR1 is SGHAT and CDR2 is FQNNGV. V lost 1 base to trimming and J lost 3 bases; unmatched junction nucleotides: 7. This CDR3 spans 17 amino acids. Here the CDR3 DNA reads TGTGCCAGCAGCTTAGGTTTAGCGGGGGGATGGACAGATACGCAGTATTTT. Translating gives CASSLGLAGGWTDTQYF.

The chain combines TRBV6-5 with TRBJ1-2, with D perhaps TRBD1 (6 bases). V was shortened by 8 bases and J by 1 base, with 17 bases between the two germline ends. The CDR3 runs to 15 residues. Germline-derived CDR1 and CDR2 are MNHEY and SVGAGI. The CDR3 bases are TGTGCCAGCTCACTAGGACAGATTGGTAACTATGGCTACACCTTC. Protein: CASSLGQIGNYGYTF.

The rearrangement joins TRBV28 to TRBJ2-2; 11 nucleotides match TRBD2. There are 15 residues in the CDR3. Germline values: CDR1 MDHEN, CDR2 SYDVKM. V lost 6 bases, J lost 6 bases, and 6 bases stayed unmatched. CDR3 in DNA: TGTGCCAGCAGCATAGCGGGGGGGTTCCCCGGGGAGCTGTTTTTT. It yields the protein CASSIAGGFPGELFF.

This clone was seen a few times. In nucleotides, the CDR3 is TGTGCCAGTAGTATAAAGGAGCGGAGACTCTCTGGAAACACCATATATTTT. It specifies CASSIKERRLSGNTIYF. The V gene is TRBV19, the J gene TRBJ1-3; D unclear. CDR3 length: 17 residues. CDR1 is LNHDA, CDR2 SQIVND, per germline (reference sequence). Trimming took off 2 bases at V and 0 bases at J, with 14 bases between the two ends.

The J gene is TRBJ2-3, the V gene TRBV19, with D perhaps matching TRBD1 (5 bases). V was shortened by 6 bases and J by 1 base, with 14 bases between the two germline ends. This CDR3 is built from 15 residues. The germline V gene encodes CDR1 LNHDA and CDR2 SQIVND (reference sequence). This CDR3 is CASSRAPPGTDTQYF. The CDR3 DNA reads TGTGCCAGTAGCAGGGCACCCCCTGGCACAGATACGCAGTATTTT. Combining the CDR3 with reference TRBV19 and TRBJ2-3 gives the whole variable domain DGGITQSPKYLFRKEGQNVTLSCEQNLNHDAMYWYRQDPGQGLRLIYYSQIVNDFQKGDIAEGYSVSREKKESFPLTVTSAQKNPTAFYLCASSRAPPGTDTQYFGPGTRLTVL.

This clone appeared a few times. The chain uses TRBV3-1 (or the pseudogene TRBV3-2) and TRBJ1-5; the D is unclear. The germline CDR1 and CDR2 sequences are LGHDT and YNNKEL (reference sequence). V lost 0 bases, J lost 0 bases, and 6 bases lay in between. The CDR3 is made up of 15 amino acids. The CDR3: CASSQDYFSNQPQHF. DNA of the CDR3: TGTGCCAGCAGCCAAGATTATTTTAGCAATCAGCCCCAGCATTTT.

The chain combines TRBV29-1 with TRBJ2-5; D is possibly TRBD2 (6 bases). Trimming stripped 7 bases from V and 3 bases from J, with 9 bases between. The CDR3 has 11 residues. CDR1 and CDR2 (germline): SQVTM, ANQGSEA. CDR3 nucleotide sequence: TGCAGCGCGGGACTCGAAGAGACCCAGTACTTC. Its translation is CSAGLEETQYF. Full variable domain (rest looked up from reference TRBV29-1 and TRBJ2-5): SAVISQKPSRDICQRGTSLTIQCQVDSQVTMMFWYRQQPGQSLTLIATANQGSEATYESGFVIDKFPISRPNLTFSTLTVSNMSPEDSSIYLCSAGLEETQYFGPGTRLLVL.

The chain combines TRBV6-5 with TRBJ2-5; TRBD1 matches 7 bases. V dropped 7 bases and J dropped 3; count of bases not matched to a gene: 2. Germline V gene lookup returns CDR1 MNHEY and CDR2 SVGAGI. The CDR3 has 12 residues. The CDR3: CASTTGEETQYF. The CDR3 DNA reads as TGTGCCAGCACTACAGGGGAAGAGACCCAGTACTTC.

The rearrangement links TRBV27 to TRBJ1-1; the match to TRBD1 covers 8 bases. Germline loops: CDR1 MNHEY, CDR2 SMNVEV (reference sequence). The CDR3 extends over 14 amino acids. J gave up 5 bases and V 6 bases, and 8 bases lay outside the gene matches. The CDR3 protein is CASSLSDRDTEAFF. In DNA form, the CDR3 reads TGTGCCAGCAGCCTCTCGGACAGGGATACTGAAGCTTTCTTT.